These T cell receptor beta chains were read from a single sample in a study of cytomegalovirus exposure and HLA in healthy donors. The data were produced by immunoSEQ multiplex PCR, yet TCRdb's version contains in-frame clones alone and is incomplete. The sample carries 50,000 or so clones, 81% recorded once. Sequenced: PBMCs. Source of these receptors: a boy aged 5-17 years in good health and CMV-seropositive. The CDR3 runs from the conserved cysteine through the conserved F or W. The D gene is left open where the match is weak. Some rows have no size entry. The others give once, few or many, or a class for an expanded clone.

size	V	J	D	CDR3	DNA
NA	TRBV7-3	TRBJ1-1	NA	CASSLNRDTEAFF	TGTGCCAGCAGCCTAAACCGGGACACTGAAGCTTTCTTT
NA	TRBV7-9	TRBJ1-5	NA	CASSSSFGSNQPQHF	TGTGCCAGCAGCTCCTCTTTCGGTAGCAATCAGCCCCAGCATTTT
NA	TRBV6-5	TRBJ1-4	NA	CASSHRLKRGEKLFF	TGTGCCAGCAGTCACCGGTTGAAAAGGGGTGAAAAACTGTTTTTT
NA	TRBV11-2	TRBJ1-2	TRBD1	CASSYGTGFSFPGYGYTF	TGTGCCAGCAGCTACGGGACAGGCTTTTCCTTTCCAGGGTATGGCTACACCTTC
NA	TRBV19	TRBJ1-2	NA	CASNGRNYGYTF	TGTGCCAGTAACGGCAGGAACTATGGCTACACCTTC
few	TRBV7-7	TRBJ2-2	TRBD2	CASSPSGSGELFF	TGTGCTAGCAGCCCTAGCGGGTCCGGGGAGCTGTTTTTT
NA	TRBV5-5	TRBJ2-7	NA	CASSFRVLSDYEQYF	TGTGCCAGCAGCTTCAGGGTGTTAAGCGACTACGAGCAGTACTTC
NA	TRBV6-6	TRBJ2-2	TRBD1	CAAGGQGEVTGELFF	TGTGCCGCAGGGGGACAGGGCGAAGTCACCGGGGAGCTGTTTTTT
NA	TRBV18	TRBJ1-3	NA	CASSLGQLHPFSGNTIYF	TGTGCCAGCTCGCTTGGACAATTACACCCCTTCTCTGGAAACACCATATATTTT
NA	TRBV9	TRBJ2-1	NA	CASSVAVGAHNEQFF	TGTGCCAGCAGCGTAGCAGTGGGGGCCCACAATGAGCAGTTCTTC
NA	TRBV7-3	TRBJ1-2	NA	CASSVTGPQGGYTF	TGTGCCAGCAGCGTAACCGGGCCCCAGGGTGGCTACACCTTC
NA	TRBV4-1	TRBJ2-1	TRBD2	CASSSVGRGDYNEQFF	TGCGCCAGCAGCAGTGTTGGTCGGGGGGATTACAATGAGCAGTTCTTC
NA	TRBV19	TRBJ2-7	NA	CASSIGPRGTYEQYF	TGTGCCAGTAGTATCGGACCGCGGGGAACCTACGAGCAGTACTTC
NA	TRBV5-4	TRBJ2-1	NA	CASSWGQGAHNEQFF	TGTGCCAGCAGCTGGGGGCAGGGAGCACACAATGAGCAGTTCTTC
NA	TRBV9	TRBJ1-4	NA	CASSRGTAGDEKLFF	TGTGCCAGCAGCCGAGGAACCGCCGGGGATGAAAAACTGTTTTTT
NA	TRBV6-6	TRBJ2-5	TRBD2	CASSYGGGQETQYF	TGTGCCAGCAGTTACGGCGGGGGCCAAGAGACCCAGTACTTC
NA	TRBV6-5	TRBJ2-1	NA	CASSYARGVPYNEQFF	TGTGCCAGCAGTTACGCTCGCGGGGTTCCCTACAATGAGCAGTTCTTC
NA	TRBV4-1	TRBJ1-1	NA	CASSQDSGYGTEAFF	TGCGCCAGCAGCCAAGATTCAGGGTACGGCACTGAAGCTTTCTTT
NA	TRBV7-8	TRBJ1-6	NA	CASSLLGQIGNSPLHF	TGTGCCAGCAGCTTACTTGGACAGATTGGAAATTCACCCCTCCACTTT
NA	TRBV7-3	TRBJ2-2	NA	CASSSPSRGEITGELFF	TGTGCCAGCAGCTCTCCTAGCAGGGGGGAGATAACCGGGGAGCTGTTTTTT
NA	TRBV7-6	TRBJ2-7	NA	CASSLYLGESSYEQYF	TGTGCCAGCAGCTTATATCTGGGAGAGAGCTCCTACGAGCAGTACTTC
NA	TRBV15	TRBJ2-7	NA	CATSRELAGSYEQYF	TGTGCCACCAGCAGAGAGCTGGCGGGGAGCTACGAGCAGTACTTC
NA	TRBV11-1	TRBJ2-3	TRBD2	CASSLVGRADTQYF	TGTGCCAGCAGCTTAGTAGGGAGGGCGGATACGCAGTATTTT
few	TRBV18	TRBJ1-1	NA	CASSPGQNTEAFF	TGTGCCAGCTCACCGGGACAGAACACTGAAGCTTTCTTT
NA	TRBV5-1	TRBJ1-1	NA	CASKGAPRNTEAFF	TGCGCCAGCAAAGGAGCCCCGCGGAACACTGAAGCTTTCTTT
NA	TRBV19	TRBJ2-5	TRBD2	CASRGDYTGTQYF	TGTGCCAGTAGGGGGGACTACACGGGAACCCAGTACTTC
NA	TRBV6-1	TRBJ1-2	NA	CASKSPGHPGGYTF	TGTGCCAGCAAATCTCCGGGACACCCAGGAGGCTACACCTTC
NA	TRBV28	TRBJ1-6	NA	CASRGGGTRSPLHF	TGTGCCAGCAGAGGAGGTGGGACAAGATCACCCCTCCACTTT
NA	TRBV4-1	TRBJ2-4	TRBD1	CASSQGRDRVMAKNIQYF	TGCGCCAGCAGCCAAGGCCGGGACAGGGTGATGGCCAAAAACATTCAGTACTTC
once	TRBV5-6	TRBJ2-2	NA	CASSWGVGGSANTGELFF	TGTGCCAGCAGCTGGGGAGTTGGGGGCTCCGCGAACACCGGGGAGCTGTTTTTT
NA	TRBV27	TRBJ2-5	TRBD1	CASSSQGVETQYF	TGTGCCAGCAGTTCGCAGGGGGTAGAGACCCAGTACTTC
NA	TRBV27	TRBJ1-5	NA	CASSPGLVQPQHF	TGTGCCAGCAGTCCGGGACTTGTACAGCCCCAGCATTTT
NA	TRBV7-2	TRBJ2-7	NA	CASSLSGRYEQYF	TGTGCCAGCAGCCTTAGTGGGCGCTACGAGCAGTACTTC
NA	TRBV7-6	TRBJ1-2	NA	CASITARGVTF	TGTGCCAGCATCACGGCAAGGGGCGTCACCTTC
NA	TRBV7-2	TRBJ2-1	NA	CASSFSGNWDNEQFF	TGTGCCAGCAGCTTTTCCGGGAATTGGGACAATGAGCAGTTCTTC
NA	TRBV7-9	TRBJ1-4	NA	CASSLGQYNEKLFF	TGTGCCAGCAGCTTAGGGCAGTATAATGAAAAACTGTTTTTT
NA	TRBV7-9	TRBJ2-3	NA	CASSHYGGSVRSSTDTQYF	TGTGCCAGCAGCCATTATGGGGGGAGTGTAAGGTCTAGCACAGATACGCAGTATTTT
NA	TRBV10-2	TRBJ1-2	NA	CASSEPGGVYGYTF	TGCGCCAGCAGTGAACCCGGTGGAGTTTATGGCTACACCTTC
NA	TRBV2	TRBJ2-7	TRBD1	CASSGAVAGGHEQYF	TGTGCCAGCTCCGGCGCCGTGGCAGGGGGCCACGAGCAGTACTTC
NA	TRBV6-1	TRBJ1-1	NA	CASRRGSTGSTEAFF	TGTGCCAGCAGGAGGGGGTCAACAGGGTCCACTGAAGCTTTCTTT